One sample yielded the 11 T cell receptor beta chains listed below, sequenced in a study of T cell responses to AZD1222 COVID-19 vaccine. Clones were read by immunoSEQ multiplex PCR, and TCRdb kept only the in-frame ones, dropping some. In the table there are approximately 260,000 clones, 85% to 95% of which are singletons. The specimen was peripheral blood, collected on day 0 of AZD1222 vaccination. The receptor source for this set is an adult in good health.

The chain carries TRBV4-3 and TRBJ2-3, with TRBD1 matching 8 bases. This CDR3 has 14 amino acids. The V gene's germline CDR1 is LGHNA and CDR2 YSLEER. Trimming removed 6 bases from V and 4 bases from J; junction bases left unmatched: 6. CDR3 sequence reads: CASSPQGAADTQYF. The CDR3 bases are TGCGCCAGCAGTCCGCAGGGGGCTGCAGATACGCAGTATTTT.

The chain links TRBV9 to TRBJ2-7, with D possibly TRBD2 on 6 matching bases. The germline gives CDR1 SGDLS, CDR2 YYNGEE. The V and J ends lost 2 bases and 0 bases respectively, with 12 bases between them. The CDR3 contains 15 residues. The CDR3 region has the DNA TGTGCCAGCAGCGTTGAAGCGGGTCTCTCCTACGAGCAGTACTTC. Translated, it gives CASSVEAGLSYEQYF.

The rearrangement links TRBV18 to TRBJ1-1, with a possible D match to TRBD1 (5 bases). Trimming pared 4 bases from V and 4 bases from J, leaving 19 bases between. The CDR3 covers 16 residues. Germline loops: CDR1 KGHSH, CDR2 LQKENI. CDR3 loop: CASSQRPGPWGTEAFF. CDR3 sequence (DNA): TGTGCCAGCTCACAAAGGCCGGGGCCTTGGGGCACTGAAGCTTTCTTT.

The rearrangement uses TRBV21-1 and TRBJ2-7. TRBV21-1 is a pseudogene segment. CDR3 length: 17 residues. In nucleotides, the CDR3 is TGTGCCAGCAGCAGCCGGGCCCAAGGGTGGGCGCCCTACGAGCAGTACTTC. This gives the protein CASSSRAQGWAPYEQYF.

The chain uses TRBV3-1 (or the pseudogene TRBV3-2) and TRBJ2-5; no clear D gene. CDR1 is LGHDT and CDR2 is YNNKEL in the germline V gene (reference sequence). The CDR3 has 15 residues. V lost 1 base, J lost 0 bases, and 9 bases lay in between. The CDR3 reads CASSQGPGDQETQYF. In DNA form, the CDR3 reads TGTGCCAGCAGCCAAGGACCGGGCGACCAAGAGACCCAGTACTTC.

This chain connects TRBV3-1 (or the pseudogene TRBV3-2) to TRBJ1-6, with a possible D match to TRBD1 (6 bases). Germline V gene lookup returns CDR1 LGHDT and CDR2 YNNKEL (reference sequence). Trimming cost V 1 base and J 10 bases, with 20 bases left between them. The CDR3 is 17 amino acids. CDR3 region: CASSQVRGRGQGSPLHF. In nucleotides, the CDR3 is TGTGCCAGCAGCCAAGTAAGGGGCAGGGGCCAGGGATCACCCCTCCACTTT.

V usage is TRBV10-2 and J usage is TRBJ1-4; TRBD1 matches 9 bases. There are 14 residues in the CDR3. CDR1 and CDR2 from the germline V gene are WSHSY and SAAADI. J lost 7 bases, V lost 8 bases, and 8 bases had no gene match. CDR3 residues: CASSRGQGPEKLFF. CDR3 DNA: TGCGCCAGCTCGCGTGGACAGGGGCCTGAAAAACTGTTTTTT.

The rearrangement uses TRBV28 and TRBJ2-7; no firm D call. Deletions cut 6 bases from V and 5 bases from J, with 17 bases between. The CDR3 has 14 amino acids. CDR1 is MDHEN and CDR2 is SYDVKM in the germline V gene. Here the CDR3 reads CASSRAPRVDEQYF. CDR3 bases: TGTGCCAGCAGCCGGGCACCAAGGGTGGACGAGCAGTACTTC. Together with reference TRBV28 and TRBJ2-7, the CDR3 gives the full variable domain: DVKVTQSSRYLVKRTGEKVFLECVQDMDHENMFWYRQDPGLGLRLIYFSYDVKMKEKGDIPEGYSVSREKKERFSLILESASTNQTSMYLCASSRAPRVDEQYFGPGTRLTVT.

The chain uses TRBV6-4 and TRBJ1-5; no definite D call. The V end lost 5 bases, the J end lost 4 bases, and 9 bases lay between the germline ends. Germline CDR1 and CDR2: MRHNA and SNTAGT. CDR3 length: 13 residues. CDR3 loop: CASSPDRNQPQHF. CDR3 bases: TGTGCCAGCAGTCCAGACCGAAATCAGCCCCAGCATTTT.

The chain recombines TRBV6-6 with TRBJ2-7; D ambiguous. There are 11 residues in the CDR3. Per germline, CDR1 MNHNY and CDR2 SVGAGI (reference sequence). V shed 7 bases and J shed 3 bases, with 7 bases lying between them. The CDR3 here is CASTTGYEQYF. The CDR3 DNA is TGTGCCAGCACCACGGGCTACGAGCAGTACTTC.

The J gene is TRBJ1-3, the V gene TRBV28; D remains ambiguous. Germline assignment: CDR1 MDHEN and CDR2 SYDVKM. The CDR3 consists of 15 residues. Trimming took 3 bases from V and 4 from J, leaving 13 bases between them. The CDR3 spells CASSLATLGGNTIYF. The DNA for the CDR3 is TGTGCCAGCAGTTTGGCTACCTTAGGAGGAAACACCATATATTTT.